This entry concerns a single T cell receptor beta chain. Its antigen remains unidentified. Data came from immunoSEQ multiplex PCR; TCRdb stores just in-frame clones and leaves some out. The profile shows over 85,000 clones, around 91% of them singletons. The sample is drawn from a study of T cell responses to AZD1222 COVID-19 vaccine. Study conclusions and caveats: The study found vaccine-associated CD4 TCRs spanning spike, dominant at 160-218 and 743-854. Spike-specific TCR repertoires showed rising breadth and depth after two AZD1222 doses. The study identified only 6 or 7 AZD1222 recipients as seropositive at baseline.

The sequenced sample was peripheral blood, obtained on day 0 of AZD1222 vaccination. The clonotype was recovered from an adult in good health.

The CDR3 spells CASSTPRYTEAFF. CDR3 sequence (DNA): TGTGCCAGTAGTACCCCCCGTTACACTGAAGCTTTCTTT. The chain uses TRBV19 and TRBJ1-1; D not resolved. This CDR3 region has 13 residues. Per the germline V gene, CDR1 is LNHDA and CDR2 is SQIVND (reference sequence). With 4 bases removed from V and 3 bases from J, the gap between germline ends came to 9 bases.